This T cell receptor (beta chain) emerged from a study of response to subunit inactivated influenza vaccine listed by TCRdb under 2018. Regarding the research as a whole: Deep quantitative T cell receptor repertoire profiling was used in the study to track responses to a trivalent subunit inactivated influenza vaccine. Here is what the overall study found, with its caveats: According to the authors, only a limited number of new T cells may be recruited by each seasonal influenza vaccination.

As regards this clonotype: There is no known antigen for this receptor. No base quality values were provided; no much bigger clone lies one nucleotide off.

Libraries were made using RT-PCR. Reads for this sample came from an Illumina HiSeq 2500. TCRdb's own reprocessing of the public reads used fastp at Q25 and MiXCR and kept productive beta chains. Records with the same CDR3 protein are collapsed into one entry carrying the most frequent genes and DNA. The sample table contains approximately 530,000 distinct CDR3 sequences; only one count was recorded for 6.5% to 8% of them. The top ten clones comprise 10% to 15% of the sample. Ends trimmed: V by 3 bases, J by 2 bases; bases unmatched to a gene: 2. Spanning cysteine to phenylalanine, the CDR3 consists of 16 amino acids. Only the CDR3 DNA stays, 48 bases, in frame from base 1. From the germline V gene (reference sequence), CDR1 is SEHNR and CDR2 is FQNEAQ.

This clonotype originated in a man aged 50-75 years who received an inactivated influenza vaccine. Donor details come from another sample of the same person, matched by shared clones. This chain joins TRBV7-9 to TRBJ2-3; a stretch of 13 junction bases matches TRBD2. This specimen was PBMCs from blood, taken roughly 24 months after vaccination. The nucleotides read TGTGCCAGCAGCTTTGGACTAGCGGGGGACACAGATACGCAGTATTTT. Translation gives CASSFGLAGDTDTQYF.